This T cell receptor beta chain was identified during a study of T cells in Graves' hyperthyroidism and ophthalmopathy. Whole-study findings and limits: Expanded thyroid clonotypes (above 0.001) were mostly also found in blood. Ophthalmopathy was separated from stable hyperthyroidism by a 13 V-J model.

Germline CDR1 is GTSNPN and CDR2 is SVGIG (reference sequence). The CDR3 has 14 residues. With 1 base removed from V and 1 base from J, the gap between germline ends came to 8 bases. Amplified TCR beta CDR3 regions derived from RNA transcripts. The TCR CDR3 was amplified in a first-round RT-PCR using the HTBI primer set. MiXCR was run by TCRdb on the multiplex PCR reads, yielding one entry per CDR3 protein. The sample includes some 770,000 distinct CDR3 sequences, roughly 15% of them seen just once. This clonotype occurred many times. Its target is not known. The chain joins TRBV30 to TRBJ1-3; D is perhaps TRBD1 (5 bases). Sequencing was performed on blood. The sequence came from a man between 18 and 35 years old with Graves' hyperthyroidism. The CDR3 DNA reads as TGTGCCTGGAGTGGACAGAGTTCTGGAAACACCATATATTTT. This gives the protein CAWSGQSSGNTIYF. The variable domain in full, completed from reference TRBV30 and TRBJ1-3, reads SQTIHQWPATLVQPVGSPLSLECTVEGTSNPNLYWYRQAAGRGLQLLFYSVGIGQISSEVPQNLSASRPQDRQFILSSKKLLLSDSGFYLCAWSGQSSGNTIYFGEGSWLTVV.